This T cell receptor beta chain was sequenced for a study of shared clonotypes between healthy human individuals. Study information: The study enrolled two women and a few men aged 18 to 49.

Measured with immunoSEQ multiplex PCR; TCRdb has only the in-frame clones, and not every one. In the table there are under 600,000 clones, around 78% of which are singletons. Sequencing was performed on PBMCs. The origin of this receptor is a woman aged 40 to 50 in good health. Some clones in this sample may be carry-over from other donors' samples.

The CDR3 DNA reads TGTGCCAGCAGCACAAGACAGGGGGCGGAAGCCAAAAACATTCAGTACTTC. It translates to CASSTRQGAEAKNIQYF. The gene calls are TRBV11-2 and TRBJ2-4; 10 bases align to TRBD1. The CDR3 is 17 residues long. In germline, CDR1 is SGHAT, CDR2 FQNNGV. The V segment lost 5 bases and the J segment 0 bases; nucleotides outside the gene matches: 7.